This TCR beta chain appears in the sequencing data of a study of cytomegalovirus exposure and HLA in healthy donors (dated by TCRdb to 2016 to 2017). Looking at the study overall: According to an earlier analysis of 587 of the donors, about 190 million T cells yielded 90 million to 140 million unique TCR beta sequences and approximately 280 Gb of sequence data. Around 300 gigabases of sequencing data and 70 million to 85 million unique TCR sequences were included in an early release covering over 600 HLA-typed donors. The genetic ancestry cluster associated with self-reported Caucasian donors included 81% of the 398 genotyped donors. The study was designed to test whether signatures of past pathogen exposure could be identified by cataloging public T cell receptors. The study used immunosequencing to profile the T cell repertoires of approximately 640 subjects and linked those repertoires to cytomegalovirus serostatus. A separate validation cohort of over 95 different subjects was used in addition to the 666-subject first cohort. The study combined high-throughput TCR immunosequencing, statistical association of individual TCRs with disease status, and machine learning to predict cytomegalovirus infection status. A later analysis re-analyzed previously published TCR beta repertoires from 660 or so donors and added high-resolution HLA genotyping to study TCR occurrence patterns. Rather than using new phenotypic data, the later analysis identified candidate immune exposures from TCR beta sequences and from how often those sequences occurred across donors. An earlier analysis of 587 of the donors applied high-throughput TCR beta sequencing to assess whether each TCR beta V gene segment acted as functional or pseudogenic. Donor age, sex, ethnicity and CMV serostatus were collected together with the repertoire data. Genome-wide SNP genotypes for about 65% of the 666 donors were used in a later genetic analysis, which treated that subset as a discovery cohort. Every repertoire in the discovery cohort had been generated on one and the same sequencing platform. HLA typing included class I and class II loci at four-digit resolution. The number of donors typed differed by locus, with about 629-630 for A, B, C, DRB1 and DQB1, roughly 520 for DQA1, over 600 for DPA1, and roughly 450 for DPB1. About 5 DR-DQ haplotypes were handled as single units for association and clustering, since linkage in the cohort was strong. Among about 400 genotyped donors of the cohort, an average of roughly 230,000 unique TCR beta nucleotide sequences was sequenced per donor, of which about 18% were non-productive.

The germline V gene specifies SGHDN as CDR1 and FVKESK as CDR2. Relative to germline, V is missing 4 bases and J is missing 2 bases, with 10 bases of the junction outside any gene match. Counted from cysteine to phenylalanine, this CDR3 has 18 amino acids. The sequence is cut down to CDR3 DNA, 54 bases in frame from base 1. This clone turned up a few times. This receptor's antigen is unknown. No base quality information exists; no much larger clone differs at one position. Receptors were amplified or captured by the immunoSEQ multiplex PCR assay. The multiplex PCR relied on a mix of 60 forward primers for TCR Vbeta segments and 13 reverse primers for TCR Jbeta segments. The CDR3 region of rearranged TCR beta genes was amplified from genomic DNA with a multiplex PCR assay. The Illumina HiSeq System was used to sequence the amplified TCR beta libraries as 87-base-pair reads. From the authors' description of their analysis: Across the 500 to 700 repertoires, a later analysis counted tens of millions of unique TCR beta chains, around 10 million of which were shared by at least two donors. A nearest-neighbor algorithm error-corrected the raw reads and collapsed the reads into unique sequences, merging closely related sequences to remove PCR and sequencing errors. V, D and J gene segments were assigned by aligning CDR3 sequences to IMGT reference sequences. For a sequence to be retained, at least a six-nucleotide match to both a V gene segment and a J gene segment was required. Rearrangements were classified as productive when the CDR3 lacked stop codons and remained in frame with V and J, and all other rearrangements were classified as non-productive. CDR3 was defined by IMGT convention, running from the second conserved V-encoded cysteine to the conserved J-encoded phenylalanine. The earlier analysis of 500 to 650 of the donors excluded any sequence lacking an unambiguous match to a single V gene segment. In an earlier analysis of approximately 610 of the donors, V segments were called functional above 56.7% productive rearrangements and were called segregating when the between-donor standard deviation exceeded 5%. A statistical classification framework was developed to diagnose cytomegalovirus status using the catalog of TCR beta chain sequences. In a later analysis, V and J genes were assigned by comparing TCR nucleotide sequences against IMGT/GENE-DB human TR gene sequences. Using the TCRdist pipeline, a later analysis assigned CDR3 sequences along with most-parsimonious VDJ recombination scenarios. In a later analysis, each TCR beta chain was defined by its CDR3 amino acid sequence together with its V-gene family, and reads without a unique V-gene family were excluded. In a later analysis, some 600 highly shared, low-generation-probability nucleotide sequences were removed to address suspected cross-contamination and a sequencing artifact. In a later analysis, a clonal expansion index for each public chain was calculated from normalized within-repertoire ranks of inferred template counts. In a later analysis, generation probabilities were computed with a VDJ recombination model fitted to out-of-frame rearrangements, and the resulting probabilities were checked against IGoR. Hypergeometric tests were used in a later analysis to score TCR-TCR, TCR-HLA and TCR-CMV co-occurrence, with a repertoire-size bias correction applied to the TCR pairs. In a later analysis, false discovery rates were estimated by permuting HLA or CMV assignments 20 times. A later analysis grouped co-occurring TCRs with DBSCAN, adding TCRdist sequence similarity when clustering within HLA-allele-positive subsets. Repertoires with fewer than 30,000 or more than 120,000 public chains, plus five repertoires with anomalous nucleotide sharing, were excluded from co-occurrence clustering. TCRdb carries this immuneACCESS record with in-frame sequences only. Its versions omit some clonotypes, under half of them owing to an unresolved V gene in the studies checked, with the rest unexplained. The D gene and trimming were derived from the DNA, and the V and J assignments and clone size from that table. The sample table lists around 140,000 clones, approximately 61% of them with a count of one. 2% to 3% of the sample is in the top ten clones.

The cohort consisted of hundreds of healthy bone marrow donors. At the time of sampling, every cohort member was nominally healthy, though immune exposures that went unrecorded were likely present. The donor tested CMV seronegative and was one of the 352 seronegative cohort members. A peripheral blood sample was collected from each donor, and TCR beta sequencing was performed on peripheral blood mononuclear cells. Genomic DNA extraction from the blood cell samples was performed with the Qiagen DNeasy Blood Extraction Kit. Results the study describes overall, beyond this receptor: When HLA alleles, especially DR and DQ, strongly co-occurred, attributing TCR associations to individual alleles was difficult. In the study, about 150 TCR beta chains were listed as associated with cytomegalovirus. HLA typing was unavailable for some donors at each locus, so association tests used only the typed subset. A later genetic analysis reported fewer N-insertions in productive TCRs among donors in an Asian-associated ancestry cluster than the approximately 700-donor mean. In vitro tests confirmed that a few of the cytomegalovirus-associated TCR beta chains recognize cytomegalovirus antigens. V-gene and J-gene trimming of TCR beta chains was associated with a missense DCLRE1C variant in a later genetic analysis, and the association was replicated in an independent cohort. The only immune exposure information available for the cohort was CMV serostatus. Correlated functional status among segregating V segments might reflect linkage disequilibrium, but an unknown experimental factor could not be ruled out. A further reported finding was that TCR beta sequences accurately predicted the HLA-A and HLA-B alleles for most subjects in the first cohort. Most TCR sequences were observed very rarely across donors, whereas some public TCRs were present in many individuals. Some IMGT-functional V segments, including TRBV6-2 and TRBV6-3, could not be distinguished by the 87-base-pair reads and were therefore excluded. Sequencing depth was assumed to be roughly uniform across donors in the presence/absence analyses, though that assumption may not hold. In an earlier analysis of around 500 of the donors, most TCR beta V segments appeared in productive rearrangements about 87% or about 30% of the time, broadly matching IMGT annotations. The classifier was reported to diagnose cytomegalovirus status with high specificity and sensitivity in both the original cohort and the validation cohort. According to a later analysis, most CMV-associated TCR beta chains appeared to be HLA-restricted, and the HLA associations seemed to be driven largely by CMV exposure. The authors suggested that the approach could potentially be generalized to other disease states and immunological phenotypes. A cluster of highly shared sequence variants was judged likely to represent a technical artifact of the sequencing pipeline. The cohort was sequenced for TCR beta chains only, and without alpha or paired-chain data the features that could be detected were limited. Because counts were too low, seventeen rarely observed V segments, including chromosome 9 orphons, were excluded from the earlier analysis of around 640 of the donors. Several of the top co-occurrence clusters appeared to be linked to parvovirus B19, influenza, CMV and Epstein-Barr virus, according to a later analysis. In a later analysis, the rate of TCR association differed among HLA loci, with DRB1 alleles having the most associated TCRs and HLA-C alleles having the fewest. Compared with equally common non-associated chains, HLA-associated TCR beta chains in a later analysis were more clonally expanded and had lower generation probabilities. A later analysis associated around 16,000 TCR beta sequences with specific HLA alleles at a false discovery rate of 0.05.

This receptor was identified in a woman aged 35 to 49 in good health and CMV-seronegative. The V and J genes are TRBV14 and TRBJ2-2; 10 bases in the junction line up with TRBD2. The material sequenced was PBMCs. The nucleotides are TGTGCCAGCAGCCCCCGTTTAGGACTAGCGGACAACACCGGGGAGCTGTTTTTT. The translation is CASSPRLGLADNTGELFF.